This T cell receptor beta chain stems from a study of cytomegalovirus exposure and HLA in healthy donors. Study findings and constraints: Most CMV-associated TCR beta chains appeared HLA-restricted in a later analysis.

V lost 7 bases and J lost 15, with 13 bases in between. Germline V gives CDR1 MNHNS, CDR2 SASEGT. The CDR3 loop spans 11 amino acids. Primers included in the PCR were 60 Vbeta and 13 Jbeta primers. Clones were read by immunoSEQ multiplex PCR, and TCRdb kept only the in-frame ones, dropping some. The data contain about 120,000 clones, over 8.5% of them singletons. Healthy bone marrow donors made up the donors. The sample holds a few counts of this clone. Its target is unknown. V usage is TRBV6-1 and J usage is TRBJ1-6; D is unresolved. This receptor was identified in a woman aged 40 to 50 in good health and CMV-seropositive. Sequences were obtained from PBMCs. This CDR3 is CASISSWLLHF. The DNA for the CDR3 is TGTGCCAGCATATCGTCTTGGCTCCTCCACTTT.